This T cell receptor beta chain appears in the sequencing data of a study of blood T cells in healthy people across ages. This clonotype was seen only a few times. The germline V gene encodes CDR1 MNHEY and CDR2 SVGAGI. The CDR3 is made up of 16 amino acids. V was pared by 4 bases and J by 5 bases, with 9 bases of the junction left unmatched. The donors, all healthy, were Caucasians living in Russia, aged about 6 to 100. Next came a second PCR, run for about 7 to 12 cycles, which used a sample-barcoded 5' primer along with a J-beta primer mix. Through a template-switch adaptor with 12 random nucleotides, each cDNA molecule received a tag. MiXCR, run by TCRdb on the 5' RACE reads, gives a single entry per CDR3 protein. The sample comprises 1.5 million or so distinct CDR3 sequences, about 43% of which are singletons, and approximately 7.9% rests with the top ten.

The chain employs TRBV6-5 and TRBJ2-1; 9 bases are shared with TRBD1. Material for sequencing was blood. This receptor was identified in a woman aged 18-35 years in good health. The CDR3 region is CASSSSRDRVNNEQFF. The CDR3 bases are TGTGCCAGCAGTTCGAGTAGGGACAGGGTCAACAATGAGCAGTTCTTC.